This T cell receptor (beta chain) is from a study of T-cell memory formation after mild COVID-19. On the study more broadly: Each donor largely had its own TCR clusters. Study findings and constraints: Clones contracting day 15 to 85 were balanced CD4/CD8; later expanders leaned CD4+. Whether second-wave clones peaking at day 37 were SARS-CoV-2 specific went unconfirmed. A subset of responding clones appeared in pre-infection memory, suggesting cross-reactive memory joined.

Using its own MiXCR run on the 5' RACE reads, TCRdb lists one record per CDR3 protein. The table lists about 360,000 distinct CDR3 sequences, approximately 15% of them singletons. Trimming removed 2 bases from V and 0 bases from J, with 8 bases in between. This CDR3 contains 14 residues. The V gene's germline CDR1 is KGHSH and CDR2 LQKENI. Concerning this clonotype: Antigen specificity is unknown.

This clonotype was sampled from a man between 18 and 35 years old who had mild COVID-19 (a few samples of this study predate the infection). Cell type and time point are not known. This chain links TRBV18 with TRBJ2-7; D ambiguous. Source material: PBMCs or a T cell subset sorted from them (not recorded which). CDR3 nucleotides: TGTGCCAGCTCACCAAACCCGGGCTCCTACGAGCAGTACTTC. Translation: CASSPNPGSYEQYF.